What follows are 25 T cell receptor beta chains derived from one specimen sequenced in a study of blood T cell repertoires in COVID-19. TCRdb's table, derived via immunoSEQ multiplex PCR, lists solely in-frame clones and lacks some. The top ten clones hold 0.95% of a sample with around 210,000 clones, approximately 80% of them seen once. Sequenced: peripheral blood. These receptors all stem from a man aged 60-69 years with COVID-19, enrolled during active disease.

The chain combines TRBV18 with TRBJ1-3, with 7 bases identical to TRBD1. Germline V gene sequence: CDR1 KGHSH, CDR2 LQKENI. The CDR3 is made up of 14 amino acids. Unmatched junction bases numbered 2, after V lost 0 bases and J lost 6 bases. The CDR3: CASSPPGQKNTIYF. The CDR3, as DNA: TGTGCCAGCTCACCACCGGGACAGAAAAACACCATATATTTT. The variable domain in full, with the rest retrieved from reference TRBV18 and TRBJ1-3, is NAGVMQNPRHLVRRRGQEARLRCSPMKGHSHVYWYRQLPEEGLKFMVYLQKENIIDESGMPKERFSAEFPKEGPSILRIQQVVRGDSAAYFCASSPPGQKNTIYFGEGSWLTVV.

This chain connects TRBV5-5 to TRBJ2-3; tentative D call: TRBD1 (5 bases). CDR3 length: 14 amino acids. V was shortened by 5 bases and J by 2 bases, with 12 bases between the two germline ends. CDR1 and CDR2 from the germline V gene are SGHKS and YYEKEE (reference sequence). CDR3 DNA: TGTGCCAGCAGTGTCCAGGGTATCACAGATACGCAGTATTTT. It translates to CASSVQGITDTQYF.

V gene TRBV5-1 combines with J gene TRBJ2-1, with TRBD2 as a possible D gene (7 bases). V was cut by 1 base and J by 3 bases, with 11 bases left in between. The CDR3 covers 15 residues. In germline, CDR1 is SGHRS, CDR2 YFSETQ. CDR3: CASSLRGARYNEQFF. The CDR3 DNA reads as TGCGCCAGCAGCTTGCGGGGGGCACGCTACAATGAGCAGTTCTTC.

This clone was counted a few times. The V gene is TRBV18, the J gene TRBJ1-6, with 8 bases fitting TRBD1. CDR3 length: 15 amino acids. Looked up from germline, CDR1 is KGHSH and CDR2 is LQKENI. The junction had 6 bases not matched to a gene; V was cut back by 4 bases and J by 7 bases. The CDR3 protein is CASSRGQGRNSPLHF. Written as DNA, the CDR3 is TGTGCCAGCTCACGTGGACAGGGTCGGAATTCACCCCTCCACTTT.

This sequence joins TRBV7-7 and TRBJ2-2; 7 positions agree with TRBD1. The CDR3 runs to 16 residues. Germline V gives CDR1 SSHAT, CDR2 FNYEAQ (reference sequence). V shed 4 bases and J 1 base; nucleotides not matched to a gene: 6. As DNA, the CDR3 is TGTGCCAGCAGCTCAAGACGACAGGGGAACACCGGGGAGCTGTTTTTT. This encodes CASSSRRQGNTGELFF.

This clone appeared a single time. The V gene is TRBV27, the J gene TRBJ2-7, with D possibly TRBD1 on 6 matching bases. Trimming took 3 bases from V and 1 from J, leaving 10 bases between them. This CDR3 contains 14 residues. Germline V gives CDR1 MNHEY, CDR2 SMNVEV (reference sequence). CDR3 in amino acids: CASSLRQESYEQYF. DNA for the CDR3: TGTGCCAGCAGTTTGCGACAGGAGTCCTACGAGCAGTACTTC.

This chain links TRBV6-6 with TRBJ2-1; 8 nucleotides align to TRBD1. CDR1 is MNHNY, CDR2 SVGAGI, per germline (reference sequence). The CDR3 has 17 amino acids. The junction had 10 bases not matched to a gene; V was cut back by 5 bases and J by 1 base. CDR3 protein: CASSRKRDRPSYNEQFF. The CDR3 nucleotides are TGTGCCAGCAGTCGCAAACGGGACAGGCCTTCCTACAATGAGCAGTTCTTC.

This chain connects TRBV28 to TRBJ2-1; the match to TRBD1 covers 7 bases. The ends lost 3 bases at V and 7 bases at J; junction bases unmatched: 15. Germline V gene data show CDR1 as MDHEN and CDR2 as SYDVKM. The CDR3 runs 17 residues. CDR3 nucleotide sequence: TGTGCCAGCAGTTTGGCCCGCGCAGGGGGAAAATGGAATGAGCAGTTCTTC. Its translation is CASSLARAGGKWNEQFF.

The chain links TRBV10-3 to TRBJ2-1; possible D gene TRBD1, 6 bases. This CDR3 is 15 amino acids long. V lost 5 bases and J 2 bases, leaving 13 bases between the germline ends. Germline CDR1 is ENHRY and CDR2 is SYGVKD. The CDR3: CAISSTGTPYNEQFF. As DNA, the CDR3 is TGTGCCATCAGTTCCACAGGGACGCCCTACAATGAGCAGTTCTTC.

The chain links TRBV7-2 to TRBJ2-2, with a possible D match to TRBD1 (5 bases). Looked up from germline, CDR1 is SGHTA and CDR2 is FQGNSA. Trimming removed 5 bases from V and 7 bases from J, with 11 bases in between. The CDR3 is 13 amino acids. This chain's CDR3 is CASSPDRDGELFF. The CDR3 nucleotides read TGTGCCAGCAGCCCCGACAGAGACGGGGAGCTGTTTTTT.

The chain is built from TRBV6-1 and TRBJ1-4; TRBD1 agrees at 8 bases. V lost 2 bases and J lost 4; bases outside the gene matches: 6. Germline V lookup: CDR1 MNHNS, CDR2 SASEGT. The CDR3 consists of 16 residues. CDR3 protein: CASSERTGFGNEKLFF. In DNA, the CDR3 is TGTGCCAGCAGTGAACGGACAGGGTTCGGTAATGAAAAACTGTTTTTT.

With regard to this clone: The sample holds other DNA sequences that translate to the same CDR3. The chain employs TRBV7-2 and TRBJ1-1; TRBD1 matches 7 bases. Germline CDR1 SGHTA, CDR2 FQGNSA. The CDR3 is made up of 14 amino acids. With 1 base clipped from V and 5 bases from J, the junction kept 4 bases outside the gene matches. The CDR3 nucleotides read TGTGCCAGCAGCTTAGACAGGGGAGTGACTGAAGCTTTCTTT. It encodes CASSLDRGVTEAFF.

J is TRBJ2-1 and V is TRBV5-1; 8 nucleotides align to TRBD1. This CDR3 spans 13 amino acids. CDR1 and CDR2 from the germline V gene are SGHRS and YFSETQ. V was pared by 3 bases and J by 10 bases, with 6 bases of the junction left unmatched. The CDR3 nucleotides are TGCGCCAGCAGCTCGGACAGGGCTGGGGAGCAGTTCTTC. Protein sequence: CASSSDRAGEQFF.

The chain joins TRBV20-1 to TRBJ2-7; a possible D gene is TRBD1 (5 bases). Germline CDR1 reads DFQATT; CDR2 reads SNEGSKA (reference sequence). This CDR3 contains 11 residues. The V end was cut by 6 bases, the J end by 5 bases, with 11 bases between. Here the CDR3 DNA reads TGCAGTGCCGACAGACTTGACGAGCAGTACTTC. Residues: CSADRLDEQYF.

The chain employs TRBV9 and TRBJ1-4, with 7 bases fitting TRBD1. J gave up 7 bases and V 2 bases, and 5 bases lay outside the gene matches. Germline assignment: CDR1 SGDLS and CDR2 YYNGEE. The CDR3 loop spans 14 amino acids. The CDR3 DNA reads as TGTGCCAGCAGCGTTAGGACAGGCGGTGAAAAACTGTTTTTT. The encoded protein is CASSVRTGGEKLFF.

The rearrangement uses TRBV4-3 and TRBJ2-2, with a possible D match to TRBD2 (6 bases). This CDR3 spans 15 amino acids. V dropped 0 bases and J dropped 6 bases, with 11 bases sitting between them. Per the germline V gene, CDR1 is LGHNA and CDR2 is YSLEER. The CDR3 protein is CASSQDKWGAGELFF. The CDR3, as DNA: TGCGCCAGCAGCCAAGATAAATGGGGGGCCGGGGAGCTGTTTTTT.

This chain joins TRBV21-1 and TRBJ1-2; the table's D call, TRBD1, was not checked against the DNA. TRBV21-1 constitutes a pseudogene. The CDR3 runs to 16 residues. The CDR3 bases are TGTGCCAGCAGCACCCCAGCGGGGACAGGGGGCCGAGGCTACACCTTC. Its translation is CASSTPAGTGGRGYTF.

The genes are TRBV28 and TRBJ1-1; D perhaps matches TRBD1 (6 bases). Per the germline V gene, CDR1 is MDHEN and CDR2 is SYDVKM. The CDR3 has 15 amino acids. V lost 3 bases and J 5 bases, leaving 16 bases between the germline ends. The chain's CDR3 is CASSFRPRGGTEAFF. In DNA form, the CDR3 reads TGTGCCAGCAGTTTCCGACCCAGGGGAGGGACTGAAGCTTTCTTT.

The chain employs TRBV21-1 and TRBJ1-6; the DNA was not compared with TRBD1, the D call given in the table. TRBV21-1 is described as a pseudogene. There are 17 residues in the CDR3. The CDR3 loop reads CASSPSCWGQDNSPLHF. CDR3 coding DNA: TGTGCCAGCAGCCCCTCCTGCTGGGGACAAGATAATTCACCCCTCCACTTT.

The CDR3 nucleotides read TGCGCCAGCAGCCAAGGGAGATTCTCTGGAAACACCATATATTTT. Translation gives CASSQGRFSGNTIYF. The V gene is TRBV4-1, the J gene TRBJ1-3; D gene uncertain. CDR1 MGHRA and CDR2 YSYEKL come from the germline V gene. The CDR3 consists of 15 residues. V lost 1 base to trimming and J lost 0 bases, with 7 bases between them.

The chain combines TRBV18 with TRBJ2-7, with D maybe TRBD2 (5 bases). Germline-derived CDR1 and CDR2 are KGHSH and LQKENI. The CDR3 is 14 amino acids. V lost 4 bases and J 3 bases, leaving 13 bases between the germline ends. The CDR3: CASSLRESSYEQYF. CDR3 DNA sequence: TGTGCCAGCTCACTCCGGGAATCGAGCTACGAGCAGTACTTC.

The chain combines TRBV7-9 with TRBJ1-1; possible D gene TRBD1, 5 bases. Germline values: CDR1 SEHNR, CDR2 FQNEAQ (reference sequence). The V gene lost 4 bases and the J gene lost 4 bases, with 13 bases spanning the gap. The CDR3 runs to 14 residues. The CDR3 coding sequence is TGTGCCAGCAGCTCGCGGGGGTACGGCACTGAAGCTTTCTTT. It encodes CASSSRGYGTEAFF.

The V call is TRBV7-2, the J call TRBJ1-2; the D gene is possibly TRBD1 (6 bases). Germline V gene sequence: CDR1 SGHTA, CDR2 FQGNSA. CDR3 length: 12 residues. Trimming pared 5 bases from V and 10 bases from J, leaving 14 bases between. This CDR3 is CASSHKQGSYTF. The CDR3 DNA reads TGTGCCAGCAGCCACAAACAGGGATCCTACACCTTC.

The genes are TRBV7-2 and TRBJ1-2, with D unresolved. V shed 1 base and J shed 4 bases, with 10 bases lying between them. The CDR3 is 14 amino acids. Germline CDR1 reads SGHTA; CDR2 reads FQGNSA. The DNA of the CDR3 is TGTGCCAGCAGCTTAGGACGGGTCGGCTATGGCTACACCTTC. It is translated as CASSLGRVGYGYTF.

CDR3 bases: TGTGCCAGCAGCGTAGGTGGGACAGCTAATGAAAAACTGTTTTTT. Translated: CASSVGGTANEKLFF. The chain is built from TRBV9 and TRBJ1-4, with 7 positions matching TRBD1. J gave up 3 bases and V 0 bases, and 2 bases lay outside the gene matches. The CDR3 has 15 amino acids. Germline CDR1 SGDLS, CDR2 YYNGEE.